This T cell receptor (beta chain) came from a study of blood T cell repertoires in COVID-19. Study background: The analysed material was cDNA or gDNA that came from T cells, B-cell-depleted T cells, or PBMCs.

Germline CDR1 is MDHEN and CDR2 is SYDVKM. This CDR3 is built from 14 residues. The ends were cut back, 5 bases at V and 6 bases at J, with 13 bases in the middle. The protocol was immunoSEQ multiplex PCR, while the TCRdb copy is restricted to in-frame clones and leaves out a portion. This sample has 190,000 or so clones, with approximately 84% found just once. This rearrangement joins TRBV28 to TRBJ2-2, with no clear D. The sample was PBMCs or T cells enriched from blood (not recorded which). The clonotype was recovered from a man aged 40-55 years who had recovered from COVID-19. The CDR3: CASSQQVPPGELFF. Written as DNA, the CDR3 is TGTGCCAGCAGTCAACAAGTTCCCCCCGGGGAGCTGTTTTTT.